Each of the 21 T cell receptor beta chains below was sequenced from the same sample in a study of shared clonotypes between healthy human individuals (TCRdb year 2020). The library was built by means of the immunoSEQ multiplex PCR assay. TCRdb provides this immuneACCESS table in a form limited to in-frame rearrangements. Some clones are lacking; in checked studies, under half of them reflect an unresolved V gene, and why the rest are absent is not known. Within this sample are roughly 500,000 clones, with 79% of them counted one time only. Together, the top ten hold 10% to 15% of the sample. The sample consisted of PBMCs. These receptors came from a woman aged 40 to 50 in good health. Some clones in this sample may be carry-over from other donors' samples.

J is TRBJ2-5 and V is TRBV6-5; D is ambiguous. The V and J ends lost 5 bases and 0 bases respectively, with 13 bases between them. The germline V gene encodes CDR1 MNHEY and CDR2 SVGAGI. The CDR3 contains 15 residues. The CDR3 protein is CASSKGNGYQETQYF. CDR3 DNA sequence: TGTGCCAGCAGTAAGGGCAATGGGTACCAAGAGACCCAGTACTTC.

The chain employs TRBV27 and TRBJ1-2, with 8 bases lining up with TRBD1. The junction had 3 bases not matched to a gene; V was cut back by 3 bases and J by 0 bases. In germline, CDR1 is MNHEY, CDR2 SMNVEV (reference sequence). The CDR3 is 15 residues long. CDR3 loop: CASSFQGATNYGYTF. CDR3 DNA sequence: TGTGCCAGCAGTTTTCAGGGGGCCACTAACTATGGCTACACCTTC.

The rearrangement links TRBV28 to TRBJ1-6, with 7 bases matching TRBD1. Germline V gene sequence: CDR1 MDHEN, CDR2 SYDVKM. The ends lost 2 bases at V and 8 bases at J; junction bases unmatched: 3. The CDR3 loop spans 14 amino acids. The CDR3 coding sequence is TGTGCCAGCAGTTTAGGGGACAGTCATTCACCCCTCCACTTT. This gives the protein CASSLGDSHSPLHF. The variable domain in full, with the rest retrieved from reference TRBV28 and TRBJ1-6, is DVKVTQSSRYLVKRTGEKVFLECVQDMDHENMFWYRQDPGLGLRLIYFSYDVKMKEKGDIPEGYSVSREKKERFSLILESASTNQTSMYLCASSLGDSHSPLHFGNGTRLTVT.

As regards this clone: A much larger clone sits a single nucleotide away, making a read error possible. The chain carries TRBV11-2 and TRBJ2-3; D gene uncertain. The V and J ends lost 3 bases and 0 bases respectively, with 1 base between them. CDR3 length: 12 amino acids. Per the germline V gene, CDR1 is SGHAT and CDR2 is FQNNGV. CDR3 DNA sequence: TGTGCCAGCAGCTTCAGCACAGATACGCAGTATTTT. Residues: CASSFSTDTQYF.

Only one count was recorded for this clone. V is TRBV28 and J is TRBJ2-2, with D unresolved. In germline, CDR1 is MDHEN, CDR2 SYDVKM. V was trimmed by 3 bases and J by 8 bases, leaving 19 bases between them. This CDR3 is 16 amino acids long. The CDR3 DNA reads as TGTGCCAGCAGTTTGCTGACTGAGTTGGGGTCGGGGGAGCTGTTTTTT. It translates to CASSLLTELGSGELFF.

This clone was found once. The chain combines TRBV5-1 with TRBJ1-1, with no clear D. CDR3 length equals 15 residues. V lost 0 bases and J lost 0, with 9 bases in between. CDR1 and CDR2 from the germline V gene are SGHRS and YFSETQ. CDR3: CASSLVGFMNTEAFF. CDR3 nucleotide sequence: TGCGCCAGCAGCTTGGTCGGGTTCATGAACACTGAAGCTTTCTTT.

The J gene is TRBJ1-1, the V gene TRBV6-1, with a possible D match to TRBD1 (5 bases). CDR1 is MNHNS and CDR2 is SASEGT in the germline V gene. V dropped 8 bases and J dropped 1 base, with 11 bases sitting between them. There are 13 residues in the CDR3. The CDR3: CASQGRRNTEAFF. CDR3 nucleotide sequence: TGTGCCAGCCAGGGCAGGCGGAACACTGAAGCTTTCTTT.

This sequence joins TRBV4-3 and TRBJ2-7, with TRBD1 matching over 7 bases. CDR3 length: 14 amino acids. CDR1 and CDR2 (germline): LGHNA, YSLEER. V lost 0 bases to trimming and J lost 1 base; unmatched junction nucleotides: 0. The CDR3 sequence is CASSQDRGSYEQYF. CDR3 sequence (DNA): TGCGCCAGCAGCCAAGACAGGGGGTCCTACGAGCAGTACTTC.

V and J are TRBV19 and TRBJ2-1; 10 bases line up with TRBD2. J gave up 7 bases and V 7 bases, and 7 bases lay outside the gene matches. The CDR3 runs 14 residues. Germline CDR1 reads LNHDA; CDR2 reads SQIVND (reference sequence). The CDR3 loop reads CASTVLAGMNEQFF. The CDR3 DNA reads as TGTGCCAGTACTGTACTAGCGGGAATGAATGAGCAGTTCTTC.

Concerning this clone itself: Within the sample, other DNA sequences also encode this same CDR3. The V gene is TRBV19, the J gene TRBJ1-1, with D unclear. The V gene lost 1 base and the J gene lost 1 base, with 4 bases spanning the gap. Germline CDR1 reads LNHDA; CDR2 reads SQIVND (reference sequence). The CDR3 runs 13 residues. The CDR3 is CASSIGGNTEAFF. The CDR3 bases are TGTGCCAGTAGTATAGGCGGGAACACTGAAGCTTTCTTT.

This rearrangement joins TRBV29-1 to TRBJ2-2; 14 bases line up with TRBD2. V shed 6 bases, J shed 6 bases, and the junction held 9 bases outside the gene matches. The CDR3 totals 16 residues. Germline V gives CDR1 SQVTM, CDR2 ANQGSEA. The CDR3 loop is CSVPGTSGSMAGELFF. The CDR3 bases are TGCAGCGTACCCGGGACTAGCGGGAGCATGGCCGGGGAGCTGTTTTTT.

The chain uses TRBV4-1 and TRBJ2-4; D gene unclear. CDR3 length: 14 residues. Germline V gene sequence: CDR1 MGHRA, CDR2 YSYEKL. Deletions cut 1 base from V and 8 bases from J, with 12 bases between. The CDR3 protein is CASSQGAVSDIQYF. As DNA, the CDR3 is TGCGCCAGCAGCCAAGGTGCAGTGTCGGACATTCAGTACTTC.

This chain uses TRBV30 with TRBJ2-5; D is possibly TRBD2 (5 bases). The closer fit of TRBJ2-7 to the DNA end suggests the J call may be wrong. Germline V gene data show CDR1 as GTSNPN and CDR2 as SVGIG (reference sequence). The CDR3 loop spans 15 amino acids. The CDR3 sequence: CAWALHGVDPYEQYF. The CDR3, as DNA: TGTGCCTGGGCCTTACACGGGGTGGACCCCTACGAGCAGTACTTC.

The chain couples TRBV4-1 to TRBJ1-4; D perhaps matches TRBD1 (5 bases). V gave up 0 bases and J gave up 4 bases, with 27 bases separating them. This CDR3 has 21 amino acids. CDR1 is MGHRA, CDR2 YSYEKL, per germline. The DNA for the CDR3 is TGCGCCAGCAGCCAAGATGCCCAGGGCAGGGAGATACTGTTGGGTAATGAAAAACTGTTTTTT. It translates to CASSQDAQGREILLGNEKLFF.

This CDR3 reads CASSLGATKANQPQHF. CDR3 DNA: TGTGCCAGCAGCCTGGGGGCCACCAAAGCTAATCAGCCCCAGCATTTT. V usage is TRBV5-6 and J usage is TRBJ1-5, with D perhaps TRBD1 (6 bases). The CDR3 consists of 16 residues. V shed 4 bases and J shed 4 bases, with 18 bases lying between them. CDR1 and CDR2 (germline): SGHDT, YYEEEE.

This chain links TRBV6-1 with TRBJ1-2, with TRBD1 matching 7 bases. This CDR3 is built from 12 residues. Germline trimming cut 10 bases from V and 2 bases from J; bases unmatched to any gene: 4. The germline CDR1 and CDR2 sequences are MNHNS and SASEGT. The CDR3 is CAIKDRNYGYTF. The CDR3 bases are TGTGCCATCAAGGACAGGAACTATGGCTACACCTTC.

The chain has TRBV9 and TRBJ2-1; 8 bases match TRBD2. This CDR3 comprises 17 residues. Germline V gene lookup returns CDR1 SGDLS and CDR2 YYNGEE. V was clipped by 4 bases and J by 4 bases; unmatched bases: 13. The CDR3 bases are TGTGCCAGCAGCCCCACGACTGGGCGGGGGGTATACAATGAGCAGTTCTTC. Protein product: CASSPTTGRGVYNEQFF. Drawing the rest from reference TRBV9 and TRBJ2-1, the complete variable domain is DSGVTQTPKHLITATGQRVTLRCSPRSGDLSVYWYQQSLDQGLQFLIQYYNGEERAKGNILERFSAQQFPDLHSELNLSSLELGDSALYFCASSPTTGRGVYNEQFFGPGTRLTVL.

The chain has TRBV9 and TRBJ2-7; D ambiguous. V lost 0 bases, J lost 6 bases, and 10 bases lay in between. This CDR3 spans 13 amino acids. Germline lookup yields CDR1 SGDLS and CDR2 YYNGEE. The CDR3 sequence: CASSVGLSGEQYF. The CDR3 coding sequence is TGTGCCAGCAGCGTAGGGCTATCTGGCGAGCAGTACTTC.

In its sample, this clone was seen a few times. As DNA, the CDR3 is TGTGCCTGGACAGTTGGGAACACTGAAGCTTTCTTT. Residues: CAWTVGNTEAFF. V usage is TRBV30 and J usage is TRBJ1-1; no definite D call. The germline V and J ends were trimmed by 4 bases and 1 base, with 7 bases remaining between them. This CDR3 comprises 12 residues. Per the germline V gene, CDR1 is GTSNPN and CDR2 is SVGIG (reference sequence).

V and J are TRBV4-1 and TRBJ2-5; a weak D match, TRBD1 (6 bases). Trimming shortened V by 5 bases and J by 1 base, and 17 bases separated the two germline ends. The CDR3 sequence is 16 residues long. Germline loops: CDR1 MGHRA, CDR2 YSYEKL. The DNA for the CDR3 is TGCGCCAGCAGCAAGGGGGTCGGATCCGTCCAAGAGACCCAGTACTTC. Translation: CASSKGVGSVQETQYF.

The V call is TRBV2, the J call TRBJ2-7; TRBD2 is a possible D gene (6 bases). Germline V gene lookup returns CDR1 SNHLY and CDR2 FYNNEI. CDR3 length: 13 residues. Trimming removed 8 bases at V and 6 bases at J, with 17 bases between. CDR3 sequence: CASSSGQGGEQYF. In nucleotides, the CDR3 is TGTGCCAGCTCAAGCGGCCAGGGAGGCGAGCAGTACTTC.